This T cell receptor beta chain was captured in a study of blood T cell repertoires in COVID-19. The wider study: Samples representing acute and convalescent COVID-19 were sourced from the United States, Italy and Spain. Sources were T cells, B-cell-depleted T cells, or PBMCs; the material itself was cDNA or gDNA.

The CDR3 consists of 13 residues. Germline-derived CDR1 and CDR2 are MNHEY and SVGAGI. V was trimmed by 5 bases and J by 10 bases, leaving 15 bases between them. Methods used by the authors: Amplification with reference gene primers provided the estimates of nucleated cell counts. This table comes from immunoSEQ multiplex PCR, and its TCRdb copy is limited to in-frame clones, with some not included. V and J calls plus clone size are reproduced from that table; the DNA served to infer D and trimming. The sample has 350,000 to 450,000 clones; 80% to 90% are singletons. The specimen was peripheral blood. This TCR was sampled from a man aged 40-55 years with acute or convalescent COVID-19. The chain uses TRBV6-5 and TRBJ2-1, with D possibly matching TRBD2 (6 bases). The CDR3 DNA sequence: TGTGCCAGCAGTCGAGGATTTAGCGGAGAGCAGTTCTTC. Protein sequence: CASSRGFSGEQFF.